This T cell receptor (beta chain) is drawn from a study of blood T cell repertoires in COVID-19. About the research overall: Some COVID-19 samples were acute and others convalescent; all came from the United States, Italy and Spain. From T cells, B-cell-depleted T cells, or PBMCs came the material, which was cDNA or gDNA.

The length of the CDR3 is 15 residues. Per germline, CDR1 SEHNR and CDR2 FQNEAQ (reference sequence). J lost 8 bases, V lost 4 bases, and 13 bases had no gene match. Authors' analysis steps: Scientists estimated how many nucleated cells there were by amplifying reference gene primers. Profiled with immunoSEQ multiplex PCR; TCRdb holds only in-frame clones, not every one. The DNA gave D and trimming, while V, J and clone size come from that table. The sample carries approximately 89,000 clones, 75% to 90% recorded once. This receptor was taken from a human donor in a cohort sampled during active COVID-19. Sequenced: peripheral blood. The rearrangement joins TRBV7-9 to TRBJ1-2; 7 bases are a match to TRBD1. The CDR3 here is CASSSSGTAFKGYTF. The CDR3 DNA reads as TGTGCCAGCAGCTCTTCCGGGACAGCCTTTAAGGGCTACACCTTC.